The entry below gives a single TCR beta chain sequence along with its context. Its antigen is still unknown. Nothing much larger sits one base from this clone, and base qualities are not available. The entry originates in a study of blood T cell repertoires in COVID-19 (dated by TCRdb to 2020 to 2021). The study in broad terms: The collaborator samples originated in the United States, Italy and Spain and spanned the acute and convalescent phases of COVID-19. Where available, HLA class I and class II types were obtained from metadata supplied by the sample provider rather than from assay-based typing. The dataset comprised deeply sampled blood TCRbeta repertoires from subjects exposed to, actively infected with, or recovered from COVID-19. A freely available public database, intended as a resource for researchers studying the immune response to SARS-CoV-2, is where the repertoires were released. Samples were obtained from the ongoing ImmuneRACE study (first 160 participants) and from about 1,300 subjects provided by 6 global collaborators. The sample metadata nearly always contained a de-identified subject ID, COVID-19 status, age in years and sex. The prospective study material was composed of cDNA or gDNA derived from T cells, B-cell-depleted T cells, or PBMCs. Overall results and qualifications from the work: The quantity of clinical and demographic metadata differed by source and by participant and was supplied without curation.

TCRbeta CDR3 regions were amplified from genomic DNA using the immunoSEQ Assay, a bias-controlled multiplex PCR. Per the original workflow: Within the assay, amplification of reference gene primers was used to estimate how many nucleated cells each sample contained. Sequence reads were collapsed and filtered to measure the absolute abundance of every unique TCRbeta CDR3 rearrangement. Productive Simpson clonality was computed per sample as the square root of Simpson's diversity index over productive rearrangements. In its TCRdb copy, this immuneACCESS table keeps in-frame sequences only and misses some clones. Where compared with another copy, unresolved V genes explain less than half of these, and the others have no known cause. V, J and clone size reflect that table, while D and trimming were determined from the DNA. The sample table holds some 130,000 clones, of which around 88% were seen once. About a tenth of the sample is in the top ten clones.

The CDR3, from cysteine to phenylalanine, totals 14 residues. Just CDR3 DNA is preserved here, 42 bases in frame from base 1. The germline ends are 10 bases apart after V is trimmed by 2 bases and J by 5 bases. Reading the germline V gene gives CDR1 SNHLY and CDR2 FYNNEI. Whole blood was collected in K2EDTA tubes by collaborating institutions according to the institutions' own protocols. For TCRbeta analysis, collaborators shipped samples as frozen whole blood, isolated PBMCs, or DNA extracted from either of those sample types. The sequenced material came from peripheral blood. This clonotype was sampled from a man aged 50 to 59 with acute or convalescent COVID-19. Recombination joined TRBV2 with TRBJ1-5; perhaps TRBD1 is the D gene, with 5 bases matching. This receptor carries the CDR3 CASSEMGGDQPQHF. The nucleotide sequence reads as follows: TGTGCCAGCAGTGAAATGGGGGGAGATCAGCCCCAGCATTTT.